This T cell receptor beta chain was identified during a study of shared T cell receptors in the human thymus. The assay was immunoSEQ multiplex PCR, and TCRdb's table has in-frame clones only and misses some. Of 500,000 to 550,000 clones listed, 75% to 85% are singletons. The CDR3 loop spans 19 amino acids. Trimming removed 7 bases from V and 1 base from J; junction bases left unmatched: 16. Germline V gives CDR1 SGHTA, CDR2 FQGTGA. The sample also formed part of further work on human thymus T cells. That study adds: Samples came from healthy Finnish infants during open corrective cardiac surgery. The source of the thymus tissue was resections taken during corrective heart surgery. Both thymic and peripheral blood repertoires showed apparently biased V and J usage. As related research reported, thymic repertoires overlapped highly among unrelated individuals.

This chain connects TRBV7-3 to TRBJ2-1, with 10 bases matching TRBD2. Sequencing used thymocytes. The clonotype was recovered from a boy under two years old with a congenital heart defect. The CDR3 spells CASTRIQGKREGSYNEQFF. The CDR3 region has the DNA TGTGCCAGCACCCGTATCCAGGGGAAGCGGGAGGGATCCTACAATGAGCAGTTCTTC. Supplemented by reference TRBV7-3 and TRBJ2-1, the full variable domain reads GAGVSQTPSNKVTEKGKYVELRCDPISGHTALYWYRQSLGQGPEFLIYFQGTGAADDSGLPNDRFFAVRPEGSVSTLKIQRTERGDSAVYLCASTRIQGKREGSYNEQFFGPGTRLTVL.